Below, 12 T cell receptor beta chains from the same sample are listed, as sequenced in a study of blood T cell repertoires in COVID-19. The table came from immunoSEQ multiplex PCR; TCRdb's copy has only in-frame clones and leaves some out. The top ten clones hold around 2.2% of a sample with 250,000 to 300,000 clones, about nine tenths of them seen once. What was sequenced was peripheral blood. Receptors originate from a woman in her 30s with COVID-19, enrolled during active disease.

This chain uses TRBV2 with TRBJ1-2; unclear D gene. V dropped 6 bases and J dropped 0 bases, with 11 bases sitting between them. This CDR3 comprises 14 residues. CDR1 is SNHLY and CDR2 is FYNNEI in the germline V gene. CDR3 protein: CASRADGPNYGYTF. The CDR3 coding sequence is TGTGCCAGCAGAGCGGACGGCCCTAACTATGGCTACACCTTC.

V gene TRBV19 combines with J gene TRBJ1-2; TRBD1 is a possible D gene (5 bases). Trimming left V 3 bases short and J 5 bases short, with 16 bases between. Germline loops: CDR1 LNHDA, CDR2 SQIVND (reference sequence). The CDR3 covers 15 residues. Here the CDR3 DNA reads TGTGCCAGTAGTATCAGTTGGGGCGGAGCGTATGGCTACACCTTC. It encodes CASSISWGGAYGYTF.

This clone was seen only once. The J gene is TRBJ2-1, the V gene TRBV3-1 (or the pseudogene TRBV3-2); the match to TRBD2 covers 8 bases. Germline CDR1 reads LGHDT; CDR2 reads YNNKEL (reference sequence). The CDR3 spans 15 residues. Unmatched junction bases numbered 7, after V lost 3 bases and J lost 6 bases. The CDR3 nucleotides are TGTGCCAGCAGCCATTCGTACGGGACTAGCAATGAGCAGTTCTTC. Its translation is CASSHSYGTSNEQFF.

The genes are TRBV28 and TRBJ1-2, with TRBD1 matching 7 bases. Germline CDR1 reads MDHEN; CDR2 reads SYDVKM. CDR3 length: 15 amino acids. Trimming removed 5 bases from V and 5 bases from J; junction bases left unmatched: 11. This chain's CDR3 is CASSRRSTGWYGYTF. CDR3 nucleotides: TGTGCCAGCAGTAGGCGGTCGACAGGGTGGTATGGCTACACCTTC.

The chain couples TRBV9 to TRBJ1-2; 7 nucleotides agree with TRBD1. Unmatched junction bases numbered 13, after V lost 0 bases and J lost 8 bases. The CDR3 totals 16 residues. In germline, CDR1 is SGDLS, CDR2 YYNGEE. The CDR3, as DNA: TGTGCCAGCAGCGTAGACAGGGGAATTGGTACTGGGGGCTACACCTTC. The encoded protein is CASSVDRGIGTGGYTF. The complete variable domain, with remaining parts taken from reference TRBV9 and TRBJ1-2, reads DSGVTQTPKHLITATGQRVTLRCSPRSGDLSVYWYQQSLDQGLQFLIQYYNGEERAKGNILERFSAQQFPDLHSELNLSSLELGDSALYFCASSVDRGIGTGGYTFGSGTRLTVV.

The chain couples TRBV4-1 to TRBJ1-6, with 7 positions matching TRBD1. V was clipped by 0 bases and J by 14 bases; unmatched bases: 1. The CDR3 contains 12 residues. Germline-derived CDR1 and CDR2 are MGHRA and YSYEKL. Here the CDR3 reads CASSQEQGALHF. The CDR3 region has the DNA TGCGCCAGCAGCCAAGAGCAGGGGGCCCTCCACTTT.

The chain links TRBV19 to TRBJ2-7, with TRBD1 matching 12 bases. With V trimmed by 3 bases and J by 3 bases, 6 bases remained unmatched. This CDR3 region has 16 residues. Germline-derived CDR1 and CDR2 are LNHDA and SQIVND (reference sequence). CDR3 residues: CASSMGQGANVYEQYF. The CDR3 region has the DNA TGTGCCAGTAGTATGGGACAGGGGGCTAATGTCTACGAGCAGTACTTC.

The CDR3 region has the DNA TGTGCCAGCAGCCCGCTAGGGTCACTAGCGGGGGGCCAGCAGTACTTC. Translating it yields CASSPLGSLAGGQQYF. J is TRBJ2-7 and V is TRBV11-2; 12 bases fit TRBD2. CDR3 length: 16 residues. With V trimmed by 5 bases and J by 8 bases, 13 bases remained unmatched. The V gene's germline CDR1 is SGHAT and CDR2 FQNNGV.

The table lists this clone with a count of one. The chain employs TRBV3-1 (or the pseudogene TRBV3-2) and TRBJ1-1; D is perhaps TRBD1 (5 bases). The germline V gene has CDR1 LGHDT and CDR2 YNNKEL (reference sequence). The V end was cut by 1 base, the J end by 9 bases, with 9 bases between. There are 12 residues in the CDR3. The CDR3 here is CASSQVTGKAFF. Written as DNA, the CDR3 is TGTGCCAGCAGCCAAGTAACAGGAAAAGCTTTCTTT.

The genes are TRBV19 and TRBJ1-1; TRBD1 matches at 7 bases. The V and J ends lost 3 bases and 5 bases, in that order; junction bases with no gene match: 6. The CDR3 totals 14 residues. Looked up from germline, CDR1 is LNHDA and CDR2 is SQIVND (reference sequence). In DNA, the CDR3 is TGTGCCAGTAGTATTGAGACAGGGTGGACTGAAGCTTTCTTT. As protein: CASSIETGWTEAFF.

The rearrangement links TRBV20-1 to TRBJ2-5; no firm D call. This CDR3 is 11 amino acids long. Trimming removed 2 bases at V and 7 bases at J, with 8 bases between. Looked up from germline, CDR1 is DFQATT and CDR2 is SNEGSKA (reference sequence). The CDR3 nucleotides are TGCAGTGCTAGATACCTAGGGACCCAGTACTTC. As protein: CSARYLGTQYF.

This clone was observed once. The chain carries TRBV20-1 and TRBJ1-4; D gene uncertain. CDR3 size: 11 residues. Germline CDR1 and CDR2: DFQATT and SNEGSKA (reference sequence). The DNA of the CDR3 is TGCGGGAGTGTCTTAAATGAAAAACTGTTTTTT. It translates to CGSVLNEKLFF.